Shown below are 30 T cell receptor beta chains from a single sample sequenced in a study of T cell repertoires in aging, cancer and after chemotherapy. Amplification of TCR beta used genomic DNA extracted from peripheral blood. TRB rearrangements spanning V, D and J were amplified using mixed TRB-A/B primers. In TCRdb, the multiplex PCR reads were re-called with MiXCR into one record per CDR3 protein. The data contain around 13,000 distinct CDR3 sequences, approximately 22% of them singletons. The material sequenced was blood. Source of these receptors: a human donor in good health.

V is TRBV6-1 and J is TRBJ2-4, with 10 bases fitting TRBD1. The CDR3 runs to 15 residues. CDR1 is MNHNS and CDR2 is SASEGT in the germline V gene. V lost 4 bases and J lost 3; bases outside the gene matches: 3. The CDR3 protein is CASSAGQGGKNIQYF. CDR3 in DNA: TGTGCCAGCAGTGCAGGACAGGGGGGCAAAAACATTCAGTACTTC.

By its share, this clonotype is medium-sized (0.01 to 0.1%). The chain uses TRBV6-5 and TRBJ1-3; tentatively, D is TRBD1 (5 bases). V gave up 5 bases and J gave up 2 bases, with 13 bases separating them. The CDR3 runs 15 residues. Germline CDR1 is MNHEY and CDR2 is SVGAGI. The CDR3 DNA follows: TGTGCCAGCAGTCTTACAGGAGGGACTGGAAACACCATATATTTT. Its protein is CASSLTGGTGNTIYF.

The J gene is TRBJ2-3, the V gene TRBV12-3 or TRBV12-4; D gene ambiguous. This CDR3 spans 19 amino acids. Written as DNA, the CDR3 is TGTGCTAGTGGTTTGGGCCAAAGGATCTTTGAAGAGAGCACAGATACGCAGTATTTT. Protein sequence: CASGLGQRIFEESTDTQYF.

In its sample, this clonotype was seen a few times. V usage is TRBV6-5 and J usage is TRBJ2-1; D is perhaps TRBD1 or TRBD2 (5 bases each). Trimming left V 4 bases short and J 8 bases short, with 9 bases between. This CDR3 region has 12 residues. The germline CDR1 and CDR2 sequences are MNHEY and SVGAGI. CDR3: CASSSWGHEQFF. CDR3 coding DNA: TGTGCCAGCAGTTCTTGGGGACATGAGCAGTTCTTC.

V and J are TRBV5-1 and TRBJ2-5, with no clear D. CDR1 is SGHRS, CDR2 YFSETQ, per germline. Between the trimmed V and J ends, which lost 1 base and 1 base, there was a span of 8 bases. The CDR3 loop spans 14 amino acids. In nucleotides, the CDR3 is TGCGCCAGCAGCTTGTCCGGGCGCCAAGAGACCCAGTACTTC. Protein sequence: CASSLSGRQETQYF.

The chain combines TRBV19 with TRBJ2-5; 10 bases are shared with TRBD1. Germline values: CDR1 LNHDA, CDR2 SQIVND (reference sequence). V lost 5 bases to trimming and J lost 5 bases; unmatched junction nucleotides: 8. This CDR3 has 15 residues. CDR3 sequence reads: CASSPGTGEPETQYF. Here the CDR3 DNA reads TGTGCCAGTAGTCCCGGGACAGGGGAACCGGAGACCCAGTACTTC.

Ten or more counts support this clonotype. CDR3 nucleotide sequence: TGCGCCAGCACCAGGGGTTCTGGAAACACCATATATTTT. This gives the protein CASTRGSGNTIYF. The chain joins TRBV5-1 to TRBJ1-3; maybe TRBD1 (6 bases). Trimming cost V 6 bases and J 1 base, with 8 bases left between them. From germline, CDR1 is SGHRS and CDR2 YFSETQ. There are 13 residues in the CDR3.

This chain uses TRBV12-3 or TRBV12-4 with TRBJ1-3; D perhaps matches TRBD1 (5 bases). The CDR3 loop spans 15 amino acids. This chain's CDR3 is CASGSAGQVGNTIYF. The CDR3 coding sequence is TGTGCTAGTGGTTCGGCAGGGCAGGTGGGAAACACCATATATTTT.

This clonotype has just a few counts. The rearrangement joins TRBV12-3 or TRBV12-4 to TRBJ2-1; TRBD1 might be the D (5 bases). The CDR3 loop spans 13 amino acids. V was shortened by 6 bases and J by 10 bases, with 16 bases between the two germline ends. This CDR3 is CASSSDSFKEQFF. The CDR3 coding sequence is TGTGCCAGCAGCTCTGACAGTTTCAAGGAGCAGTTCTTC.

The chain carries TRBV6-5 and TRBJ1-1; 12 nucleotides line up with TRBD1. The CDR3 sequence is 16 residues long. V gave up 2 bases and J gave up 7 bases; unmatched junction bases: 8. CDR1 MNHEY and CDR2 SVGAGI come from the germline V gene. CDR3 nucleotides: TGTGCCAGCAGTTACGGGACAGGGGGCGTTGGGGATGAAGCTTTCTTT. Translation: CASSYGTGGVGDEAFF.

This clonotype is a singleton in its sample. The genes are TRBV4-3 and TRBJ1-3, with D possibly matching TRBD1 (6 bases). The ends were cut back, 10 bases at V and 0 bases at J, with 40 bases in the middle. The CDR3 covers 23 residues. Germline V gene lookup returns CDR1 LGHNA and CDR2 YSLEER. The CDR3 loop is CATRPKLQGTGVVRFGSGNTIYF. The CDR3 nucleotides read TGCGCCACCCGGCCTAAACTACAGGGAACGGGTGTGGTGAGGTTCGGCTCTGGAAACACCATATATTTT.

With regard to this clonotype: Since a much larger clone is just one base distant, this may be a read error. The final CDR3 position lacks the conserved phenylalanine or tryptophan, pointing to a likely read error. V gene TRBV27 combines with J gene TRBJ2-7, with D possibly matching TRBD2 (5 bases). The V end was cut by 5 bases, the J end by 1 base, with 15 bases between. Germline CDR1 MNHEY, CDR2 SMNVEV (reference sequence). The CDR3 totals 15 residues. CDR3 sequence (DNA): TGTGCCAGCAGTGCAGAGGCGACTAAATCCTACGAGCAGTACTTG. It translates to CASSAEATKSYEQYL.

In this sample, this clonotype is medium-sized. The chain links TRBV7-2 to TRBJ2-3; TRBD2 agrees at 11 bases. The germline V gene encodes CDR1 SGHTA and CDR2 FQGNSA. V shed 6 bases and J 5 bases; nucleotides not matched to a gene: 10. CDR3 length equals 16 residues. CDR3 DNA sequence: TGTGCCAGCAGACGACGTAGCGGGGGGGCCGAAGATACGCAGTATTTT. Protein sequence: CASRRRSGGAEDTQYF.

This clonotype was seen only a few times. The chain combines TRBV7-2 with TRBJ1-2; tentatively, D is TRBD1 (6 bases). CDR1 is SGHTA and CDR2 is FQGNSA in the germline V gene. V was shortened by 4 bases and J by 8 bases, with 14 bases between the two germline ends. The CDR3 length is 13 residues. CDR3 region: CASSWGASGGYTF. The CDR3 DNA sequence: TGTGCCAGCAGCTGGGGGGCCTCGGGGGGCTACACCTTC.

In its sample, this clonotype was seen many times. V gene TRBV19 combines with J gene TRBJ2-5; 7 bases match TRBD1. V lost 5 bases to trimming and J lost 5 bases; unmatched junction nucleotides: 5. This CDR3 spans 13 amino acids. Germline-derived CDR1 and CDR2 are LNHDA and SQIVND (reference sequence). CDR3 nucleotide sequence: TGTGCCAGTAGTCCCACAGGGGTGGAGACCCAGTACTTC. It encodes CASSPTGVETQYF.

The V gene is TRBV7-2, the J gene TRBJ1-2; D remains ambiguous. The CDR3 is made up of 13 amino acids. Deletions cut 6 bases from V and 8 bases from J, with 16 bases between. Germline values: CDR1 SGHTA, CDR2 FQGNSA. The CDR3 DNA reads TGTGCCAGCAGTTTGGACCTACTCGGGGGCTACACCTTC. This codes for CASSLDLLGGYTF.

The chain joins TRBV7-9 to TRBJ2-3, with 9 bases matching TRBD1. V dropped 3 bases and J dropped 2; count of bases not matched to a gene: 9. Per germline, CDR1 SEHNR and CDR2 FQNEAQ (reference sequence). CDR3 size: 17 residues. CDR3 residues: CASSLGDRGRNTDTQYF. Here the CDR3 DNA reads TGTGCCAGCAGCTTGGGCGACAGGGGGAGAAACACAGATACGCAGTATTTT.

This chain connects TRBV5-4 to TRBJ2-2; D could derive from TRBD1 or TRBD2 (6 bases each). CDR3 length equals 15 residues. Trimming stripped 3 bases from V and 9 bases from J, with 18 bases between. Per the germline V gene, CDR1 is SGHNT and CDR2 is YYREEE (reference sequence). CDR3 sequence (DNA): TGTGCCAGCAGCTGGGGGGCAAGTGGGACCTGGGAGCTGTTTTTT. It is translated as CASSWGASGTWELFF.

This clonotype is judged medium-sized (0.01 to 0.1%). This chain uses TRBV19 with TRBJ2-7; TRBD1 matches 7 bases. Germline CDR1 LNHDA, CDR2 SQIVND (reference sequence). With 4 bases clipped from V and 1 base from J, the junction kept 4 bases outside the gene matches. The CDR3 sequence is 14 residues long. In nucleotides, the CDR3 is TGTGCCAGTAGTAGAACCAGGGGGTCCTACGAGCAGTACTTC. It specifies CASSRTRGSYEQYF. Using reference TRBV19 and TRBJ2-7 for the parts outside the CDR3, the full variable domain is DGGITQSPKYLFRKEGQNVTLSCEQNLNHDAMYWYRQDPGQGLRLIYYSQIVNDFQKGDIAEGYSVSREKKESFPLTVTSAQKNPTAFYLCASSRTRGSYEQYFGPGTRLTVT.

Within the sample, this clonotype is medium-sized. The genes are TRBV15 and TRBJ2-7, with 10 bases lining up with TRBD1. Per the germline V gene, CDR1 is LNHNV and CDR2 is YYDKDF (reference sequence). Trimming at V came to 8 bases and at J to 4 bases, leaving 11 bases not matched to a gene. The CDR3 covers 15 residues. The CDR3 DNA reads TGTGCCACCCAATCCCGGGACAGGGGATATTACGAGCAGTACTTC. Protein sequence: CATQSRDRGYYEQYF.

The chain has TRBV6-5 and TRBJ2-7; D remains unclear. This CDR3 is 16 amino acids long. Deletions cut 4 bases from V and 0 bases from J, with 16 bases between. Germline values: CDR1 MNHEY, CDR2 SVGAGI. DNA for the CDR3: TGTGCCAGCAGTTTTTACGTGGGTGCAGCCTCCTACGAGCAGTACTTC. It specifies CASSFYVGAASYEQYF.

V usage is TRBV29-1 and J usage is TRBJ2-5; D gene ambiguous. The CDR3 has 12 residues. V lost 2 bases and J 5 bases, leaving 9 bases between the germline ends. Germline loops: CDR1 SQVTM, CDR2 ANQGSEA. The CDR3 protein is CSVEPGGETQYF. CDR3 sequence (DNA): TGCAGCGTTGAACCCGGCGGCGAGACCCAGTACTTC.

This clonotype has just a few counts. V is TRBV12-3 or TRBV12-4 and J is TRBJ1-5; 8 nucleotides match TRBD1. The J segment lost 2 bases and the V segment lost 2 bases, leaving 17 bases of the junction unmatched. The length of the CDR3 is 20 residues. CDR3 residues: CASSLSFGTGWSEGNQPQHF. DNA for the CDR3: TGTGCCAGCAGTTTAAGTTTTGGGACAGGATGGAGTGAGGGCAATCAGCCCCAGCATTTT.

This clonotype counts as medium-sized. This chain connects TRBV12-3 or TRBV12-4 to TRBJ1-1; 9 bases align to TRBD1. This CDR3 has 15 residues. Losses at the gene ends were 4 bases for V and 5 bases for J; bases not matched to a gene: 8. The CDR3 reads CASSSVRGQGTEAFF. CDR3 bases: TGTGCCAGCAGTTCAGTAAGAGGACAGGGGACTGAAGCTTTCTTT.

This clonotype was seen at least ten times. Here the CDR3 reads CATSDSDYGYTF. The DNA for the CDR3 is TGTGCCACCAGTGATTCTGACTATGGCTACACCTTC. The chain combines TRBV24-1 with TRBJ1-2; no definite D call. The V end lost 2 bases, the J end lost 3 bases, and 3 bases lay between the germline ends. Germline-derived CDR1 and CDR2 are KGHDR and SFDVKD. CDR3 length: 12 residues.

In regard to this clonotype: A much larger clone differs from this one at a single base, so this may be a read error. The rearrangement links TRBV5-4 to TRBJ1-4; 9 nucleotides line up with TRBD1. Germline V gene data show CDR1 as SGHNT and CDR2 as YYREEE (reference sequence). Unmatched junction bases numbered 6, after V lost 3 bases and J lost 9 bases. This CDR3 has 14 residues. The CDR3 DNA reads TGTGCCAGCAGCTCGGACAGGGGAGGTAAAAAACTGTTTTTT. Translation gives CASSSDRGGKKLFF.

The rearrangement joins TRBV5-1 to TRBJ2-5; D is perhaps TRBD1 (6 bases). The germline CDR1 and CDR2 sequences are SGHRS and YFSETQ. V lost 3 bases and J lost 4, with 19 bases in between. This CDR3 comprises 16 residues. The CDR3 DNA is TGCGCCAGCAGCTCGGGGATCTTGGACAGTTCAGAGACCCAGTACTTC. Encoded protein: CASSSGILDSSETQYF.

CDR3: CASSLREDSNQPQHF. The CDR3 nucleotides are TGTGCCAGCAGCTTACGGGAAGACAGCAATCAGCCCCAGCATTTT. V usage is TRBV27 and J usage is TRBJ1-5; D gene ambiguous. The CDR3 length is 15 residues. Between the trimmed V and J ends, which lost 6 bases and 1 base, there was a span of 13 bases. The germline CDR1 and CDR2 sequences are MNHEY and SMNVEV (reference sequence).

By share, this clonotype ranks as medium-sized (0.01 to 0.1%). This chain joins TRBV7-9 and TRBJ2-3, with D perhaps given as TRBD1 or TRBD2 (6 bases each). The germline V and J ends were trimmed by 8 bases and 1 base, with 16 bases remaining between them. The CDR3 loop spans 15 amino acids. From germline, CDR1 is SEHNR and CDR2 FQNEAQ (reference sequence). The CDR3, as DNA: TGTGCCAGCGCTGGGGGGCGTGACGGCACAGATACGCAGTATTTT. Protein product: CASAGGRDGTDTQYF.

This clonotype ranks as medium-sized (0.01 to 0.1%). The chain is built from TRBV27 and TRBJ2-2; TRBD2 agrees at 8 bases. The germline V gene encodes CDR1 MNHEY and CDR2 SMNVEV (reference sequence). The CDR3 has 20 amino acids. The ends lost 3 bases at V and 6 bases at J; junction bases unmatched: 21. The CDR3 is CASSFSGAEGLIIRAGELFF. CDR3 sequence (DNA): TGTGCCAGCAGTTTTAGCGGGGCCGAAGGTCTGATAATTCGGGCCGGGGAGCTGTTTTTT.